Included here is one TCR beta chain sequence, with context. Its specificity is not known. These data come from a study of long-term antiretroviral therapy in people with HIV. Researchers ran immunoSEQ v3.0 at survey level. Clones were sequenced by immunoSEQ multiplex PCR, and TCRdb holds only the in-frame ones, with some missing. Seen here are about 31,000 clones, about 88% observed once, and the top ten hold under 9.5%. Held in samples before DNA extraction were roughly 1-11 million cryopreserved PBMC. Study results and caveats: Collection of the blood, which took place between the mid-2000s and the late 2010s, possibly occurred under older ART regimens. HIV repertoires showed narrower CDR3 length ranges than controls.

Per the germline V gene, CDR1 is PRHDT and CDR2 is FYEKMQ (reference sequence). Losses at the gene ends were 4 bases for V and 3 bases for J; bases not matched to a gene: 6. This CDR3 comprises 15 residues. The material sequenced was unsorted PBMCs, taken about 5 years before starting antiretroviral therapy. V gene TRBV13 combines with J gene TRBJ2-1; 7 nucleotides align to TRBD1. This receptor was identified in a man aged 50 or older with HIV. Written as DNA, the CDR3 is TGTGCCAGCAGCTCGCTGACAGGGATCTACAATGAGCAGTTCTTC. Translating gives CASSSLTGIYNEQFF.